The 16 T cell receptor beta chains in this list originate from one sample, sequenced in a study of T-cell reconstitution after alpha-beta-depleted transplantation in children. During its preparation, the TCRbeta library received unique molecular identifiers. TCRdb re-analysed the PCR reads in MiXCR, keeping a single row per CDR3 protein. The table lists about 980,000 distinct CDR3 sequences, around 30% of them singletons. Sequences were derived from PBMCs, mostly from graft donor cells, sampled 360 days after TCRalphabeta/CD19-depleted stem cell transplant. These receptors all come from a boy in the first two years of life who had a stem cell transplant for SCID, so the T cells may come from the graft donor.

The rearrangement links TRBV7-3 to TRBJ1-1; unclear D gene. The V end was cut by 0 bases, the J end by 2 bases, with 10 bases between. Germline loops: CDR1 SGHTA, CDR2 FQGTGA. The CDR3 has 15 residues. For the CDR3, the DNA is TGTGCCAGCAGCTTAACCACGGTTAGAAACACTGAAGCTTTCTTT. Its protein product is CASSLTTVRNTEAFF.

V gene TRBV6-1 combines with J gene TRBJ1-1, with D uncertain. This CDR3 contains 14 residues. Trimming removed 6 bases at V and 3 bases at J, with 14 bases between. Germline CDR1 is MNHNS and CDR2 is SASEGT. The CDR3: CASRSTGRDTEAFF. CDR3 in DNA: TGTGCCAGCAGATCGACCGGGCGGGACACTGAAGCTTTCTTT.

This clonotype was seen at least ten times. This chain connects TRBV7-9 to TRBJ2-7; no clear D. V gave up 1 base and J gave up 2 bases, with 9 bases separating them. Germline loops: CDR1 SEHNR, CDR2 FQNEAQ (reference sequence). The CDR3 is made up of 14 amino acids. The CDR3 reads CASSLVPDTYEQYF. For the CDR3, the DNA is TGTGCCAGCAGCTTAGTCCCTGACACCTACGAGCAGTACTTC.

This chain connects TRBV7-9 to TRBJ2-5, with TRBD2 identical over 10 bases. The CDR3 totals 17 residues. Germline V gene sequence: CDR1 SEHNR, CDR2 FQNEAQ (reference sequence). Trimming at V came to 4 bases and at J to 5 bases, leaving 13 bases not matched to a gene. CDR3 DNA: TGTGCCAGCAGCTGTTCTTTTGGGACTAGCGAGATGGAGACCCAGTACTTC. This codes for CASSCSFGTSEMETQYF.

The chain couples TRBV2 to TRBJ2-7; D is tentatively TRBD1 or TRBD2 (5 bases each). CDR3 size: 16 residues. V dropped 1 base and J dropped 4 bases, with 17 bases sitting between them. Germline lookup yields CDR1 SNHLY and CDR2 FYNNEI. This chain's CDR3 is CASSEGRAGQGYEQYF. The CDR3, as DNA: TGTGCCAGCAGTGAAGGGCGGGCAGGGCAAGGTTACGAGCAGTACTTC.

In nucleotides, the CDR3 is TGCAGTGCTAGAGAGGGCTCCTCTGGAAACACCATATATTTT. Translated: CSAREGSSGNTIYF. The chain links TRBV20-1 to TRBJ1-3; D not resolved. V dropped 0 bases and J dropped 0 bases, with 6 bases sitting between them. This CDR3 is built from 14 residues. CDR1 and CDR2 (germline): DFQATT, SNEGSKA (reference sequence).

The chain recombines TRBV18 with TRBJ2-4; 9 nucleotides line up with TRBD1. Looked up from germline, CDR1 is KGHSH and CDR2 is LQKENI. The CDR3 runs to 17 residues. The junction had 6 bases not matched to a gene; V was cut back by 1 base and J by 2 bases. CDR3 nucleotide sequence: TGTGCCAGCTCACCACTCGGGACAGGGATGACCAAAAACATTCAGTACTTC. Protein sequence: CASSPLGTGMTKNIQYF.

This clonotype was picked up a small number of times. This chain uses TRBV5-1 with TRBJ2-3, with a weak D call TRBD1 (6 bases). V was cut by 4 bases and J by 0 bases, with 15 bases left in between. CDR1 and CDR2 (germline): SGHRS, YFSETQ. The CDR3 is 16 residues long. Written as DNA, the CDR3 is TGCGCCAGCAGCGCCCCTCGGACAGAGAGCACAGATACGCAGTATTTT. As protein: CASSAPRTESTDTQYF.

The rearrangement uses TRBV6-6 and TRBJ2-1; weak D call: TRBD2 (5 bases). The V and J ends lost 0 bases and 9 bases respectively, with 6 bases between them. CDR3 size: 12 residues. The V gene's germline CDR1 is MNHNY and CDR2 SVGAGI (reference sequence). CDR3 bases: TGTGCCAGCAGTTACTCGACTACTGAGCAGTTCTTC. Its translation is CASSYSTTEQFF.

The genes are TRBV12-3 or TRBV12-4 and TRBJ2-1, with D possibly matching TRBD2 (5 bases). The germline V and J ends were trimmed by 5 bases and 6 bases, with 11 bases remaining between them. This CDR3 has 13 residues. The CDR3 protein is CASSPLGLNEQFF. CDR3 nucleotide sequence: TGTGCCAGCAGTCCACTAGGGCTCAATGAGCAGTTCTTC.

This clonotype has just a few counts. This rearrangement joins TRBV7-3 to TRBJ2-3; 11 bases are a match to TRBD2. V was pared by 5 bases and J by 0 bases, with 1 base of the junction left unmatched. Germline CDR1 is SGHTA and CDR2 is FQGTGA. The length of the CDR3 is 15 residues. CDR3 loop: CASSIAGGSTDTQYF. As DNA, the CDR3 is TGTGCCAGCAGCATAGCGGGGGGGAGCACAGATACGCAGTATTTT.

The gene calls are TRBV15 and TRBJ2-7; D is tentatively TRBD1 or TRBD2 (5 bases each). The germline CDR1 and CDR2 sequences are LNHNV and YYDKDF (reference sequence). V lost 0 bases and J lost 7, with 16 bases in between. The CDR3 runs 15 residues. The CDR3 sequence is CATSRDGRRGLEQYF. The CDR3 DNA reads TGTGCCACCAGCAGAGATGGACGTCGGGGCTTGGAGCAGTACTTC.

V is TRBV4-1 and J is TRBJ2-3, with TRBD2 identical over 10 bases. Trimming cost V 2 bases and J 4 bases; bases outside gene matches: 6. CDR1 is MGHRA, CDR2 YSYEKL, per germline. The CDR3 runs 16 residues. CDR3 amino acids: CASSQRVAGGPDTQYF. The CDR3 DNA reads as TGCGCCAGCAGCCAACGTGTAGCGGGGGGTCCAGATACGCAGTATTTT.

The V and J genes are TRBV29-1 and TRBJ1-2; the match to TRBD1 covers 7 bases. This CDR3 has 15 residues. V was pared by 4 bases and J by 0 bases, with 8 bases of the junction left unmatched. Germline values: CDR1 SQVTM, CDR2 ANQGSEA. CDR3 region: CSVVLGTAANYGYTF. The DNA of the CDR3 is TGCAGCGTTGTTTTAGGGACAGCAGCTAACTATGGCTACACCTTC.

V gene TRBV28 combines with J gene TRBJ1-2; perhaps TRBD1 as D (6 bases). From germline, CDR1 is MDHEN and CDR2 SYDVKM. V was pared by 5 bases and J by 2 bases, with 18 bases between. The CDR3 is 16 residues long. The CDR3 spells CASSADGQIKNYGYTF. In DNA form, the CDR3 reads TGTGCCAGCAGTGCCGACGGACAGATAAAAAACTATGGCTACACCTTC.

The chain carries TRBV24-1 and TRBJ2-5; D gene unclear. There are 17 residues in the CDR3. Looked up from germline, CDR1 is KGHDR and CDR2 is SFDVKD. Trimming shortened V by 1 base and J by 4 bases, and 18 bases separated the two germline ends. CDR3 DNA sequence: TGTGCCACCAGTGATTTTGGCGCAGTCGCTGGGCGAGAGACCCAGTACTTC. This sequence encodes CATSDFGAVAGRETQYF.